This T cell receptor beta chain emerged from a study of CD8 T cells in ankylosing spondylitis. General study results and limits: The authors reported significant enrichment of disease-linked clones in matched ankylosing spondylitis synovial fluid. In ankylosing spondylitis blood, a motif of eight highly homologous TCR beta variants appeared characteristic.

Notes on this clonotype: Antigen unknown.

Germline CDR1 is ENHRY and CDR2 is SYGVKD. V shed 1 base and J shed 13 bases, with 16 bases lying between them. This CDR3 comprises 13 residues. One entry per CDR3 protein, called by TCRdb with MiXCR from the 5' RACE reads. The sample comprises just over 300,000 distinct CDR3 sequences, less than 25% of which are singletons, and roughly 3.4% rests with the top ten. The V call is TRBV10-3, the J call TRBJ1-1; D uncertain. What was sequenced was blood, either unsorted or a sorted T cell fraction (not recorded which). The clonotype was recovered from a female donor with ankylosing spondylitis or in good health (not recorded which). The chain's CDR3 is CAISEYGLQRGFF. Here the CDR3 DNA reads TGTGCCATCAGTGAGTATGGACTCCAACGGGGTTTCTTT.